This T cell receptor beta chain was identified during a study of identifying expanded T cells in peripheral blood. As regards this clone: Antigen specificity is unknown.

Study-wide results and limits: Variance in clone template counts between roughly 2-week samples significantly increased with total template count across all healthy donors.

During the collection period, no donor immune events like infections were recorded. V lost 1 base, J lost 2 bases, and 9 bases lay in between. Germline CDR1 SGHTA, CDR2 FQGNSA. The CDR3 has 15 amino acids. Profiling relied on immunoSEQ multiplex PCR, and the TCRdb table lists in-frame clones only, not all of them. The sample holds about 91,000 clones, about 90% seen once. The TCR originated in a person aged 18 to 75 in good health. The rearrangement uses TRBV7-2 and TRBJ2-1, with a possible D match to TRBD2 (6 bases). The source material was blood. CDR3 nucleotide sequence: TGTGCCAGCAGCTTAGAAACTAGCCCCTACAATGAGCAGTTCTTC. Translating it yields CASSLETSPYNEQFF. The complete variable domain, with remaining parts taken from reference TRBV7-2 and TRBJ2-1, reads GAGVSQSPSNKVTEKGKDVELRCDPISGHTALYWYRQSLGQGLEFLIYFQGNSAPDKSGLPSDRFSAERTGGSVSTLTIQRTQQEDSAVYLCASSLETSPYNEQFFGPGTRLTVL.